The 10 T cell receptor beta chains below were found in one sample sequenced in a study of T cell responses to AZD1222 COVID-19 vaccine. This table comes from immunoSEQ multiplex PCR, and its TCRdb copy is limited to in-frame clones, with some not included. This sample carries 120,000 to 150,000 clones, just over 90% of them seen once, and the ten largest clones take approximately 3%. The specimen comprised peripheral blood, sampled on day 0 of MenACWY control vaccination. Receptor source: an adult in good health.

The rearrangement links TRBV6-5 to TRBJ2-7; 7 bases map to TRBD1. This CDR3 is 15 amino acids long. V lost 6 bases, J lost 2 bases, and 10 bases stayed unmatched. Germline V gives CDR1 MNHEY, CDR2 SVGAGI. The CDR3 nucleotides are TGTGCCAGCAGGCCCGGGACAGTCCTCACCTACGAGCAGTACTTC. The encoded protein is CASRPGTVLTYEQYF.

V gene TRBV28 combines with J gene TRBJ2-7; weak D call: TRBD2 (6 bases). Trimming shortened V by 6 bases and J by 1 base, and 13 bases separated the two germline ends. Germline CDR1 reads MDHEN; CDR2 reads SYDVKM. The CDR3 extends over 14 amino acids. The CDR3 is CASRTTGTSYEQYF. CDR3 in DNA: TGTGCCAGCAGAACGACGGGGACTTCCTACGAGCAGTACTTC.

The CDR3: CASSPQEGWEQYF. CDR3 coding DNA: TGTGCCAGCTCACCACAGGAGGGCTGGGAGCAGTACTTC. The chain is built from TRBV18 and TRBJ2-7, with D possibly being TRBD2 (6 bases). With 1 base removed from V and 7 bases from J, the gap between germline ends came to 11 bases. CDR3 size: 13 residues. Germline CDR1 reads KGHSH; CDR2 reads LQKENI. The full variable domain, its missing parts supplied by reference TRBV18 and TRBJ2-7, is NAGVMQNPRHLVRRRGQEARLRCSPMKGHSHVYWYRQLPEEGLKFMVYLQKENIIDESGMPKERFSAEFPKEGPSILRIQQVVRGDSAAYFCASSPQEGWEQYFGPGTRLTVT.

The rearrangement uses TRBV18 and TRBJ2-5; 9 bases are shared with TRBD2. CDR1 is KGHSH, CDR2 LQKENI, per germline. The CDR3 spans 15 residues. The V and J ends lost 3 bases and 6 bases, in that order; junction bases with no gene match: 8. The CDR3 protein is CASSPSTAGGQTQYF. CDR3 coding DNA: TGTGCCAGCTCACCGTCTACAGCGGGAGGTCAGACCCAGTACTTC.

In its sample, this clone was seen once. The chain has TRBV28 and TRBJ2-3; TRBD2 agrees at 11 bases. The ends lost 6 bases at V and 0 bases at J; junction bases unmatched: 5. The CDR3 contains 16 residues. Germline V gene data show CDR1 as MDHEN and CDR2 as SYDVKM. The CDR3: CASSGTSGTSTDTQYF. The CDR3 coding sequence is TGTGCCAGCAGCGGGACTAGCGGAACTAGCACAGATACGCAGTATTTT.

CDR3 sequence: CATSRDRTQETQYF. The CDR3 coding sequence is TGTGCCACCAGCAGGGACAGGACCCAAGAGACCCAGTACTTC. The chain employs TRBV15 and TRBJ2-5; TRBD1 matches at 7 bases. Per the germline V gene, CDR1 is LNHNV and CDR2 is YYDKDF (reference sequence). Germline trimming cut 3 bases from V and 1 base from J; bases unmatched to any gene: 2. This CDR3 contains 14 residues.

The V gene is TRBV11-1, the J gene TRBJ2-7, with TRBD1 matching over 8 bases. J was trimmed by 3 bases and V by 0 bases; bases with no gene match: 4. Looked up from germline, CDR1 is SGHAT and CDR2 is FQDESV (reference sequence). The CDR3 sequence is 15 residues long. The CDR3 DNA sequence: TGTGCCAGCAGCTTAGCGGGACAGGCCATCTACGAGCAGTACTTC. Encoded protein: CASSLAGQAIYEQYF.

This clone was observed once. This rearrangement joins TRBV10-3 to TRBJ2-7; 8 bases fit TRBD2. V lost 4 bases to trimming and J lost 2 bases; unmatched junction nucleotides: 7. Germline CDR1 ENHRY, CDR2 SYGVKD. CDR3 length: 15 amino acids. CDR3 protein: CAISGVRRGAYEQYF. The CDR3 DNA reads TGTGCCATCAGTGGGGTGCGGCGGGGGGCCTACGAGCAGTACTTC.

The V and J genes are TRBV28 and TRBJ1-2, with 7 bases lining up with TRBD1. The CDR3 has 13 amino acids. Germline loops: CDR1 MDHEN, CDR2 SYDVKM. J gave up 4 bases and V 7 bases, and 6 bases lay outside the gene matches. The CDR3 loop is CASTFGDSYGYTF. Here the CDR3 DNA reads TGTGCCAGCACCTTCGGGGACAGCTATGGCTACACCTTC.

V is TRBV15 and J is TRBJ2-7; 11 bases match TRBD1. CDR3 length equals 14 residues. Per the germline V gene, CDR1 is LNHNV and CDR2 is YYDKDF (reference sequence). The V segment lost 6 bases and the J segment 3 bases; nucleotides outside the gene matches: 4. The CDR3 protein is CATRGDRGVYEQYF. In DNA form, the CDR3 reads TGTGCCACCAGAGGGGACAGGGGGGTCTACGAGCAGTACTTC. Variable domain in full (rest from reference TRBV15 and TRBJ2-7): DAMVIQNPRYQVTQFGKPVTLSCSQTLNHNVMYWYQQKSSQAPKLLFHYYDKDFNNEADTPDNFQSRRPNTSFCFLDIRSPGLGDTAMYLCATRGDRGVYEQYFGPGTRLTVT.